This T cell receptor (beta chain) comes out of a study of a mutant IDH1 vaccine in newly diagnosed glioma. Study context: Vaccine dosing followed radiotherapy by 4-6 weeks, or accompanied temozolomide cycles.

Method: immunoSEQ multiplex PCR; TCRdb's copy keeps in-frame clones and lacks some. In the table there are approximately 50,000 clones, 87% of which are singletons. To note about this clone: Its matching antigen is unknown.

Time point: week 23, last vaccination. Vaccination used 300 ug of mutant IDH1 20-mer peptide per dose, with topical imiquimod. This CDR3 contains 16 residues. Trimming stripped 0 bases from V and 8 bases from J, with 19 bases between. Germline CDR1 LGHNA, CDR2 YNFKEQ. Here the sequenced sample was PBMCs, taken from a glioma patient whose treatment included an IDH1 peptide vaccine. The TCR originated in a man aged 35-49 years with glioma. The chain is built from TRBV4-2 and TRBJ1-2; TRBD1 is a possible D gene (6 bases). The CDR3 loop reads CASSQDSGTGHGGYTF. The DNA of the CDR3 is TGTGCCAGCAGCCAAGATAGTGGAACAGGGCACGGGGGCTACACCTTC.